Listed here are 23 T cell receptor beta chains from one sample, sequenced in a study of cytomegalovirus exposure and HLA in healthy donors. Use of 60 Vbeta and 13 Jbeta primers characterized the PCR. TCRdb keeps only in-frame clones here, not all; method: immunoSEQ multiplex PCR. The sample has about 42,000 clones, and its top ten clones hold roughly 1.4%. Sample: PBMCs. These receptors originate from a man younger than 40 in good health and CMV-seronegative.

The genes are TRBV19 and TRBJ1-2, with D possibly matching TRBD1 (6 bases). The CDR3 length is 14 residues. Germline-derived CDR1 and CDR2 are LNHDA and SQIVND (reference sequence). V shed 6 bases and J shed 4 bases, with 15 bases lying between them. CDR3 amino acids: CASRRQEFSYGYTF. The CDR3 DNA reads TGTGCCAGTAGAAGACAGGAGTTCTCCTATGGCTACACCTTC.

The gene calls are TRBV6-6 and TRBJ2-7; 14 bases match TRBD2. The CDR3 contains 15 residues. V trimming: 11 bases; J trimming: 3 bases; junction bases outside the gene matches: 9. Looked up from germline, CDR1 is MNHNY and CDR2 is SVGAGI (reference sequence). The CDR3 bases are TGTGCCTTGGAGGGACTAGCGGGAGTTAGCTACGAGCAGTACTTC. This gives the protein CALEGLAGVSYEQYF.

The chain recombines TRBV7-8 with TRBJ1-1; 9 positions match TRBD1. This CDR3 comprises 16 residues. With 5 bases clipped from V and 3 bases from J, the junction kept 10 bases outside the gene matches. Germline CDR1 and CDR2: SGHVS and FQNEAQ. The CDR3 spells CASSRNPQGAYTEAFF. The CDR3 DNA reads as TGTGCCAGCAGCCGAAACCCACAGGGGGCTTACACTGAAGCTTTCTTT.

The chain carries TRBV7-9 and TRBJ2-7; TRBD2 agrees at 8 bases. Germline trimming cut 1 base from V and 3 bases from J; bases unmatched to any gene: 2. The CDR3 has 14 amino acids. Germline V gives CDR1 SEHNR, CDR2 FQNEAQ (reference sequence). The CDR3, as DNA: TGTGCCAGCAGCTTAGAGGGACTAGGCTACGAGCAGTACTTC. It is translated as CASSLEGLGYEQYF.

V is TRBV2 and J is TRBJ2-7; TRBD2 matches at 8 bases. Germline trimming cut 5 bases from V and 0 bases from J; bases unmatched to any gene: 6. This CDR3 has 15 amino acids. Germline V gives CDR1 SNHLY, CDR2 FYNNEI. This chain's CDR3 is CASSSLTSGSYEQYF. The CDR3 DNA reads as TGTGCCAGCAGTTCCCTTACTAGCGGCTCCTACGAGCAGTACTTC. Full variable domain (outside the CDR3, taken from reference TRBV2 and TRBJ2-7): EPEVTQTPSHQVTQMGQEVILRCVPISNHLYFYWYRQILGQKVEFLVSFYNNEISEKSEIFDDQFSVERPDGSNFTLKIRSTKLEDSAMYFCASSSLTSGSYEQYFGPGTRLTVT.

The chain couples TRBV13 to TRBJ2-7, with 8 bases aligning to TRBD2. The length of the CDR3 is 17 residues. From germline, CDR1 is PRHDT and CDR2 FYEKMQ (reference sequence). V lost 5 bases, J lost 4 bases, and 16 bases stayed unmatched. The DNA of the CDR3 is TGTGCCAGCAGCCCCCCCCGGGGCGGGAGGTCCGGGTACGAGCAGTACTTC. Translation: CASSPPRGGRSGYEQYF. Full variable domain (missing parts from reference TRBV13 and TRBJ2-7): AAGVIQSPRHLIKEKRETATLKCYPIPRHDTVYWYQQGPGQDPQFLISFYEKMQSDKGSIPDRFSAQQFSDYHSELNMSSLELGDSALYFCASSPPRGGRSGYEQYFGPGTRLTVT.

The V call is TRBV6-5, the J call TRBJ2-7; D unclear. Germline-derived CDR1 and CDR2 are MNHEY and SVGAGI. V was cut by 6 bases and J by 6 bases, with 21 bases left in between. The CDR3 is 15 residues long. Here the CDR3 reads CASSFAGDLLGEQYF. CDR3 bases: TGTGCCAGCAGCTTTGCAGGTGATCTACTCGGCGAGCAGTACTTC.

The chain employs TRBV5-1 and TRBJ2-7, with 7 bases lining up with TRBD2. This CDR3 is 15 amino acids long. Germline CDR1 and CDR2: SGHRS and YFSETQ. V was clipped by 1 base and J by 3 bases; unmatched bases: 7. CDR3 in DNA: TGCGCCAGCAGCTTGTTCGGCGGGAGTGACTACGAGCAGTACTTC. It codes for CASSLFGGSDYEQYF.

The chain has TRBV19 and TRBJ2-2; D gene ambiguous. In germline, CDR1 is LNHDA, CDR2 SQIVND (reference sequence). CDR3 length equals 15 residues. V was cut by 5 bases and J by 1 base, with 11 bases left in between. The CDR3 is CASSVRLRNTGELFF. As DNA, the CDR3 is TGTGCCAGTAGTGTCCGACTTAGGAACACCGGGGAGCTGTTTTTT.

This rearrangement joins TRBV7-9 to TRBJ2-7, with 7 positions matching TRBD2. This CDR3 spans 15 amino acids. With V trimmed by 2 bases and J by 5 bases, 9 bases remained unmatched. CDR1 and CDR2 (germline): SEHNR, FQNEAQ (reference sequence). CDR3 coding DNA: TGTGCCAGCAGCTTAACGCGCGGACTAGAAAACGAGCAGTACTTC. Its protein is CASSLTRGLENEQYF.

This chain connects TRBV27 to TRBJ2-2; 10 bases match TRBD2. This CDR3 is 14 amino acids long. Looked up from germline, CDR1 is MNHEY and CDR2 is SMNVEV (reference sequence). V was clipped by 6 bases and J by 5 bases; unmatched bases: 3. The CDR3 loop reads CASRLAGKTGELFF. DNA for the CDR3: TGTGCCAGCAGACTAGCGGGAAAAACCGGGGAGCTGTTTTTT.

The rearrangement uses TRBV13 and TRBJ1-1; D is ambiguous. The CDR3 runs to 12 residues. The germline V and J ends were trimmed by 5 bases and 1 base, with 5 bases remaining between them. CDR1 PRHDT and CDR2 FYEKMQ come from the germline V gene (reference sequence). CDR3 loop: CASSDRNTEAFF. The DNA for the CDR3 is TGTGCCAGCAGCGATAGGAACACTGAAGCTTTCTTT.

The V and J genes are TRBV30 and TRBJ1-1, with D possibly TRBD1 on 6 matching bases. From germline, CDR1 is GTSNPN and CDR2 SVGIG (reference sequence). The V end was cut by 5 bases, the J end by 4 bases, with 14 bases between. There are 13 residues in the CDR3. In DNA form, the CDR3 reads TGTGCCTGGTATCTGGGGGCGAGCACTGAAGCTTTCTTT. Protein sequence: CAWYLGASTEAFF.

The rearrangement joins TRBV6-6 to TRBJ1-6; 7 nucleotides line up with TRBD1. CDR3 length: 14 residues. V shed 10 bases, J shed 9 bases, and the junction held 12 bases outside the gene matches. Germline V gene data show CDR1 as MNHNY and CDR2 as SVGAGI (reference sequence). DNA for the CDR3: TGTGCCACCCAGACAGGGACGTGGGGTTCACCCCTCCACTTT. Protein: CATQTGTWGSPLHF.

V usage is TRBV29-1 and J usage is TRBJ2-3; a possible D gene is TRBD2 (7 bases). V dropped 6 bases and J dropped 0 bases, with 10 bases sitting between them. The germline CDR1 and CDR2 sequences are SQVTM and ANQGSEA. The CDR3 contains 13 residues. The CDR3 DNA reads as TGCAGCGTCGAGGGGGGGAGCACAGATACGCAGTATTTT. It codes for CSVEGGSTDTQYF.

The rearrangement links TRBV30 to TRBJ2-5; the match to TRBD2 covers 7 bases. Trimming took 4 bases from V and 2 from J; bases not matched to a gene: 1. This CDR3 region has 12 residues. Germline CDR1 and CDR2: GTSNPN and SVGIG (reference sequence). This CDR3 is CAWTSGQETQYF. The CDR3 DNA reads TGTGCCTGGACTAGCGGACAAGAGACCCAGTACTTC.

This rearrangement joins TRBV27 to TRBJ2-7; 8 bases line up with TRBD1. This CDR3 has 15 amino acids. The trim removed 2 bases at V and 6 bases at J, leaving 9 bases unmatched. Germline CDR1 and CDR2: MNHEY and SMNVEV (reference sequence). The CDR3 here is CASSLGSTGVGEQYF. The CDR3, as DNA: TGTGCCAGCAGTTTAGGGTCGACAGGGGTCGGCGAGCAGTACTTC.

This rearrangement joins TRBV7-6 to TRBJ1-2; 7 nucleotides agree with TRBD1. The CDR3 totals 16 residues. Germline V gene sequence: CDR1 SGHVS, CDR2 FNYEAQ. Losses at the gene ends were 5 bases for V and 0 bases for J; bases not matched to a gene: 9. CDR3 coding DNA: TGTGCCAGCAGCCCAACCCCCGGGACAGCTAACTATGGCTACACCTTC. It codes for CASSPTPGTANYGYTF.

The chain carries TRBV12-5 and TRBJ2-1, with TRBD2 identical over 15 bases. Germline CDR1 reads LGHNT; CDR2 reads FRNRAP. Unmatched junction bases numbered 5, after V lost 1 base and J lost 7 bases. CDR3 length equals 17 residues. CDR3 amino acids: CASGLGIGTSGRNEQFF. CDR3 in DNA: TGTGCTAGTGGTTTGGGCATAGGGACTAGCGGGAGGAATGAGCAGTTCTTC.

This chain links TRBV9 with TRBJ2-7; D possibly corresponds to TRBD2 (5 bases). The germline V gene encodes CDR1 SGDLS and CDR2 YYNGEE. The CDR3 loop spans 15 amino acids. With 0 bases removed from V and 7 bases from J, the gap between germline ends came to 17 bases. The CDR3 DNA reads TGTGCCAGCAGCGTAGACGGTACTAGGTCGGAGGAGCAGTACTTC. Residues: CASSVDGTRSEEQYF.

The chain uses TRBV6-5 and TRBJ2-7, with a tentative D call TRBD2 (5 bases). Germline assignment: CDR1 MNHEY and CDR2 SVGAGI. There are 14 residues in the CDR3. Trimming stripped 0 bases from V and 2 bases from J, with 8 bases between. CDR3 region: CASSYSFGAYEQYF. The CDR3 DNA sequence: TGTGCCAGCAGTTACTCATTCGGGGCCTACGAGCAGTACTTC.

The chain is built from TRBV18 and TRBJ2-5; 8 bases agree with TRBD2. The trim removed 2 bases at V and 3 bases at J, leaving 5 bases unmatched. Germline lookup yields CDR1 KGHSH and CDR2 LQKENI. The CDR3 is 15 amino acids. Here the CDR3 reads CASSPGSGLEETQYF. In DNA, the CDR3 is TGTGCCAGCTCACCAGGGTCGGGACTAGAAGAGACCCAGTACTTC. Using reference TRBV18 and TRBJ2-5 for the parts outside the CDR3, the full variable domain is NAGVMQNPRHLVRRRGQEARLRCSPMKGHSHVYWYRQLPEEGLKFMVYLQKENIIDESGMPKERFSAEFPKEGPSILRIQQVVRGDSAAYFCASSPGSGLEETQYFGPGTRLLVL.

The J gene is TRBJ1-2, the V gene TRBV7-2; possible D gene TRBD1, 5 bases. Germline CDR1 and CDR2: SGHTA and FQGNSA. The CDR3 runs to 14 residues. V lost 0 bases, J lost 4 bases, and 9 bases lay in between. CDR3 region: CASSLAGQGYGYTF. In DNA form, the CDR3 reads TGTGCCAGCAGCTTAGCAGGGCAGGGCTATGGCTACACCTTC.